A single sample is the source of the 15 T cell receptor beta chains below, sequenced in a study of shared clonotypes between healthy human individuals. The table came from immunoSEQ multiplex PCR; TCRdb's copy has only in-frame clones and leaves some out. In the table there are more than 2,000,000 clones, over 85% of which are singletons. The specimen was naive CD4+ T cells sorted from blood. Subset noted: CD45RA+ positively selected. These receptors were collected from a man aged 18 to 29 in good health.

The genes are TRBV30 and TRBJ1-2, with no clear D. CDR1 and CDR2 (germline): GTSNPN, SVGIG (reference sequence). The CDR3 totals 13 residues. Trimming shortened V by 4 bases and J by 4 bases, and 13 bases separated the two germline ends. For the CDR3, the DNA is TGTGCCTGGACTCTGGATAGAAGCTATGGCTACACCTTC. This gives the protein CAWTLDRSYGYTF.

The rearrangement uses TRBV6-1 and TRBJ1-1, with 7 nucleotides matching TRBD1. Germline V gene data show CDR1 as MNHNS and CDR2 as SASEGT. Germline trimming cut 11 bases from V and 4 bases from J; bases unmatched to any gene: 10. This CDR3 region has 13 residues. CDR3: CAGKTGEFTEAFF. DNA of the CDR3: TGTGCCGGAAAAACAGGGGAGTTCACTGAAGCTTTCTTT.

The CDR3 here is CASGGGQGLGKLFF. CDR3 nucleotides: TGTGCTAGTGGTGGCGGGCAGGGATTAGGAAAACTGTTTTTT. The chain recombines TRBV12-5 with TRBJ1-4, with D possibly matching TRBD1 (5 bases). Germline V gene data show CDR1 as LGHNT and CDR2 as FRNRAP. This CDR3 spans 14 amino acids. The V gene lost 5 bases and the J gene lost 10 bases, with 17 bases spanning the gap. The whole variable domain, remainder taken from reference TRBV12-5 and TRBJ1-4, is DARVTQTPRHKVTEMGQEVTMRCQPILGHNTVFWYRQTMMQGLELLAYFRNRAPLDDSGMPKDRFSAEMPDATLATLKIQPSEPRDSAVYFCASGGGQGLGKLFFGSGTQLSVL.

In this sample, this clone turned up once. The chain combines TRBV7-2 with TRBJ2-2; D might be TRBD2 (5 bases). This CDR3 has 15 residues. The germline V gene has CDR1 SGHTA and CDR2 FQGNSA. Trimming left V 8 bases short and J 2 bases short, with 15 bases between. The CDR3 protein is CASGASGKNTGELFF. DNA of the CDR3: TGTGCCAGCGGCGCGAGCGGAAAAAACACCGGGGAGCTGTTTTTT.

This chain connects TRBV27 to TRBJ2-5, with 14 bases identical to TRBD2. V was clipped by 2 bases and J by 2 bases; unmatched bases: 4. CDR1 MNHEY and CDR2 SMNVEV come from the germline V gene (reference sequence). This CDR3 is built from 17 residues. The CDR3: CASSLRTSGGLQETQYF. In DNA form, the CDR3 reads TGTGCCAGCAGTTTACGGACTAGCGGGGGGTTACAAGAGACCCAGTACTTC.

This chain connects TRBV28 to TRBJ1-3; 7 positions agree with TRBD1. Germline V gene lookup returns CDR1 MDHEN and CDR2 SYDVKM. The CDR3 extends over 16 amino acids. The J segment lost 4 bases and the V segment lost 9 bases, leaving 15 bases of the junction unmatched. CDR3 protein: CASSGGTDLRGNTIYF. The CDR3 nucleotides read TGTGCCAGTTCGGGGGGGACAGATCTGCGGGGAAACACCATATATTTT.

V usage is TRBV11-2 and J usage is TRBJ2-1, with a weak D call TRBD2 (6 bases). V was pared by 2 bases and J by 7 bases, with 15 bases between. The CDR3 has 15 amino acids. The germline V gene encodes CDR1 SGHAT and CDR2 FQNNGV. The CDR3, as DNA: TGTGCCAGCAGCTTAAGAGGGCCCGCGGGAAATGAGCAGTTCTTC. Translated: CASSLRGPAGNEQFF.

A word on this clone: This CDR3 is also generated by other DNA sequences in the sample. The chain has TRBV7-2 and TRBJ1-1; D is unresolved. This CDR3 is built from 13 residues. CDR1 and CDR2 from the germline V gene are SGHTA and FQGNSA. V was clipped by 0 bases and J by 1 base, with 3 bases between them. CDR3 amino acids: CASSLAPNTEAFF. The CDR3 coding sequence is TGTGCCAGCAGCTTAGCGCCGAACACTGAAGCTTTCTTT.

J is TRBJ1-2 and V is TRBV5-1; perhaps TRBD1 as D (6 bases). The ends were cut back, 4 bases at V and 1 base at J, with 11 bases in the middle. The CDR3 runs 14 residues. The germline CDR1 and CDR2 sequences are SGHRS and YFSETQ. The CDR3 coding sequence is TGCGCCAGCAGCCCTGACAGGTATAACTATGGCTACACCTTC. Encoded protein: CASSPDRYNYGYTF.

This clone was picked up one time. This rearrangement joins TRBV28 to TRBJ1-4; 7 bases align to TRBD1. V was pared by 5 bases and J by 5 bases, with 8 bases of the junction left unmatched. The CDR3 is 15 amino acids. Germline loops: CDR1 MDHEN, CDR2 SYDVKM. The CDR3 DNA is TGTGCCAGCAGTCCTGGAGACAGGGACAATGAAAAACTGTTTTTT. It yields the protein CASSPGDRDNEKLFF.

The chain employs TRBV4-1 and TRBJ2-2; 11 bases match TRBD2. V lost 6 bases and J lost 0; bases outside the gene matches: 3. Germline CDR1 reads MGHRA; CDR2 reads YSYEKL. The CDR3 covers 16 residues. In DNA, the CDR3 is TGCGCCAGCAGGGTACTAGCGGGAGCGAACACCGGGGAGCTGTTTTTT. Translated: CASRVLAGANTGELFF.

The V call is TRBV30, the J call TRBJ1-1; D gene uncertain. V was trimmed by 0 bases and J by 4 bases, leaving 9 bases between them. CDR3 length: 13 residues. Germline CDR1 reads GTSNPN; CDR2 reads SVGIG (reference sequence). The CDR3: CAWSVQGFTEAFF. In DNA form, the CDR3 reads TGTGCCTGGAGTGTACAAGGTTTCACTGAAGCTTTCTTT.

Details on this clone: Different DNA sequences within this sample yield the same CDR3. This chain links TRBV4-1 with TRBJ2-5, with D possibly being TRBD1 (5 bases). The CDR3 spans 13 residues. V was trimmed by 4 bases and J by 1 base, leaving 7 bases between them. Germline CDR1 is MGHRA and CDR2 is YSYEKL. The CDR3 region has the DNA TGCGCCAGCAGCCTAGGGGTCCAAGAGACCCAGTACTTC. Protein: CASSLGVQETQYF.

Only one count was recorded for this clone. The V and J genes are TRBV5-1 and TRBJ2-3, with D possibly matching TRBD2 (6 bases). CDR1 and CDR2 from the germline V gene are SGHRS and YFSETQ. V shed 4 bases and J shed 10 bases, with 13 bases lying between them. This CDR3 is built from 12 residues. The CDR3 nucleotides are TGCGCCAGCAGCATGGGGACTTCTCCGCAGTATTTT. Amino acids: CASSMGTSPQYF.

This clone has only one observation. The J gene is TRBJ1-2, the V gene TRBV29-1; no clear D gene. The CDR3 covers 16 residues. Germline V gives CDR1 SQVTM, CDR2 ANQGSEA. V shed 3 bases and J shed 3 bases, with 20 bases lying between them. The CDR3 protein is CSVDSGRGRIDYGYTF. The CDR3 DNA reads as TGCAGCGTTGATTCTGGGCGCGGCCGTATTGACTATGGCTACACCTTC.